This passage covers 10 T cell receptor beta chains from one sample sequenced in a study of T cells expressing NK-cell markers. TCRdb processed the 5' RACE reads again and assigns one entry to each CDR3 protein, with no DNA. The sample data list a few hundred thousand distinct CDR3 sequences. Sequences were obtained from blood T cells: a sorted CD56 or NKG2C T cell subset, CD4+ or CD8+ T cells, or bulk PBMC T cells (not recorded which). These receptors originate from a man between 18 and 69 years old in good health.

The V call is TRBV2, the J call TRBJ1-2; TCRdb lists TRBD1, though no DNA is available to test this call. Germline V gives CDR1 SNHLY, CDR2 FYNNEI. This CDR3 has 14 residues. The CDR3 spells CASSAWLGGGGYTF.

CDR3 protein: CASGDTITDTQYF. The V and J genes are TRBV7-2 and TRBJ2-3; TCRdb designates TRBD1, a call that cannot be tested without DNA. The germline gives CDR1 SGHTA, CDR2 FQGNSA. The CDR3 has 13 amino acids.

The chain employs TRBV20-1 and TRBJ2-1; checking the TCRdb D call of TRBD2 is not possible without DNA. Germline V gene lookup returns CDR1 DFQATT and CDR2 SNEGSKA (reference sequence). The CDR3 has 14 residues. CDR3 sequence: CSAPGGRVYNEQFF.

The genes are TRBV5-1 and TRBJ2-1; the TCRdb call, TRBD2, lacks DNA for checking. The CDR3 is 19 residues long. The germline V gene encodes CDR1 SGHRS and CDR2 YFSETQ. The CDR3 sequence: CASSFPDTGTYGSYNEQFF.

The chain combines TRBV20-1 with TRBJ1-1. The CDR3 has 13 amino acids. Germline loops: CDR1 DFQATT, CDR2 SNEGSKA (reference sequence). CDR3 sequence reads: CSARRTANTEAFF.

The chain employs TRBV13 and TRBJ2-7; TCRdb selects TRBD1, and the lack of DNA leaves this call unchecked. The germline CDR1 and CDR2 sequences are PRHDT and FYEKMQ (reference sequence). This CDR3 contains 15 residues. The chain's CDR3 is CASSPGGSADYEQYF.

The V gene is TRBV25-1, the J gene TRBJ2-3; there is no DNA to check the TCRdb D call of TRBD1. CDR1 and CDR2 (germline): MGHDK, SYGVNS. There are 16 residues in the CDR3. This CDR3 reads CASSELGWQGKDTQYF.

The J gene is TRBJ2-1, the V gene TRBV3-1. CDR1 LGHDT and CDR2 YNNKEL come from the germline V gene (reference sequence). This CDR3 is built from 15 residues. CDR3 in amino acids: CASSPRSLSNNEQFF.

The chain is built from TRBV24-1 and TRBJ2-1; the TCRdb D gene call, TRBD1, has no DNA to confirm it. The V gene's germline CDR1 is KGHDR and CDR2 SFDVKD. The CDR3 length is 16 residues. CDR3 amino acids: CATSDRTGTGVNEQFF.

The chain links TRBV20-1 to TRBJ1-1; TCRdb's D call, TRBD1, is unchecked because there is no DNA. The V gene's germline CDR1 is DFQATT and CDR2 SNEGSKA (reference sequence). The CDR3 consists of 12 residues. CDR3 sequence reads: CSATGTGDEAFF.